The 26 T cell receptor beta chains presented below share a single source sample, sequenced in a study of blood T cell repertoires in COVID-19. TCRdb keeps only in-frame clones here, not all; method: immunoSEQ multiplex PCR. The sample includes about 460,000 clones, 75% to 90% of them seen just once. Specimen: PBMCs or T cells enriched from blood (not recorded which). The receptor set was obtained from a woman in her sixties or seventies who had recovered from COVID-19.

This sequence joins TRBV27 and TRBJ2-2, with 7 positions matching TRBD1. V lost 7 bases, J lost 2 bases, and 7 bases stayed unmatched. The germline V gene has CDR1 MNHEY and CDR2 SMNVEV (reference sequence). The length of the CDR3 is 15 residues. Written as DNA, the CDR3 is TGTGCCAGCACCACAGGGACAGCTAACACCGGGGAGCTGTTTTTT. Residues: CASTTGTANTGELFF.

The rearrangement uses TRBV27 and TRBJ2-7; 9 bases line up with TRBD1. The CDR3 extends over 15 amino acids. CDR1 is MNHEY, CDR2 SMNVEV, per germline (reference sequence). The V and J ends lost 5 bases and 2 bases, in that order; junction bases with no gene match: 7. This CDR3 reads CASSPRDRAAYEQYV. The CDR3 region has the DNA TGTGCCAGCAGTCCCCGGGACAGGGCCGCCTACGAGCAGTACGTC.

This clone has just one count. The CDR3 region has the DNA TGTGCCAGCAGCCAGGTCGGCCGATACGAGCAGTACTTC. Residues: CASSQVGRYEQYF. The chain links TRBV6-5 to TRBJ2-7; unclear D gene. The CDR3 is 13 amino acids. V lost 6 bases and J lost 4, with 13 bases in between. Per germline, CDR1 MNHEY and CDR2 SVGAGI.

V usage is TRBV10-3 and J usage is TRBJ1-1; D uncertain. There are 13 residues in the CDR3. Germline CDR1 is ENHRY and CDR2 is SYGVKD. V lost 7 bases, J lost 4 bases, and 13 bases lay in between. CDR3 nucleotide sequence: TGTGCCATCAAACCCGGAGGGAGCACTGAAGCTTTCTTT. It yields the protein CAIKPGGSTEAFF.

This clone was detected once. V and J are TRBV5-5 and TRBJ1-1, with TRBD1 as a possible D gene (5 bases). V lost 3 bases to trimming and J lost 3 bases, with 18 bases between them. The CDR3 covers 16 residues. Per germline, CDR1 SGHKS and CDR2 YYEKEE (reference sequence). CDR3 loop: CASSSFKSGQDTEAFF. DNA of the CDR3: TGTGCCAGCAGCTCTTTCAAGTCAGGGCAGGACACTGAAGCTTTCTTT.

This rearrangement joins TRBV19 to TRBJ2-1, with 13 bases aligning to TRBD2. The CDR3 runs to 17 residues. The ends lost 5 bases at V and 0 bases at J; junction bases unmatched: 4. Germline assignment: CDR1 LNHDA and CDR2 SQIVND (reference sequence). CDR3 bases: TGTGCCAGTAGTGGACTAGCGGGGGCTAGCTCCTACAATGAGCAGTTCTTC. Translation gives CASSGLAGASSYNEQFF.

The rearrangement uses TRBV9 and TRBJ1-5; 9 nucleotides align to TRBD1. Per the germline V gene, CDR1 is SGDLS and CDR2 is YYNGEE. The CDR3 runs to 15 residues. V was pared by 0 bases and J by 6 bases, with 4 bases of the junction left unmatched. This CDR3 reads CASSVGRGQGQPQHF. DNA for the CDR3: TGTGCCAGCAGCGTAGGAAGGGGACAGGGTCAGCCCCAGCATTTT.

The V and J genes are TRBV27 and TRBJ1-2, with D perhaps matching TRBD1 (6 bases). Germline V gene data show CDR1 as MNHEY and CDR2 as SMNVEV (reference sequence). The CDR3 runs to 13 residues. V lost 11 bases and J 1 base, leaving 14 bases between the germline ends. The CDR3 loop is CAAGAAFNYGYTF. The DNA for the CDR3 is TGTGCCGCGGGGGCAGCCTTTAACTATGGCTACACCTTC.

The rearrangement links TRBV27 to TRBJ1-3, with D unclear. The length of the CDR3 is 16 residues. Germline CDR1 and CDR2: MNHEY and SMNVEV (reference sequence). Trimming stripped 5 bases from V and 4 bases from J, with 18 bases between. The CDR3 DNA reads as TGTGCCAGCAGTCCACTCCGCCCGACTGCGGGAAACACCATATATTTT. It translates to CASSPLRPTAGNTIYF.

This chain connects TRBV28 to TRBJ1-6, with 8 bases that match TRBD1. CDR1 is MDHEN, CDR2 SYDVKM, per germline. The CDR3 has 14 amino acids. The V segment lost 3 bases and the J segment 7 bases; nucleotides outside the gene matches: 2. For the CDR3, the DNA is TGTGCCAGCAGTTTGGACAGGGTGAATTCACCCCTCCACTTT. Its translation is CASSLDRVNSPLHF. Looking up the rest from reference TRBV28 and TRBJ1-6 gives the full variable domain: DVKVTQSSRYLVKRTGEKVFLECVQDMDHENMFWYRQDPGLGLRLIYFSYDVKMKEKGDIPEGYSVSREKKERFSLILESASTNQTSMYLCASSLDRVNSPLHFGNGTRLTVT.

This chain connects TRBV23-1 to TRBJ2-3, with D possibly being TRBD1 (6 bases). TRBV23-1 is recorded as an ORF, its role being uncertain. The CDR3 consists of 17 residues. V lost 5 bases to trimming and J lost 2 bases, with 20 bases between them. The CDR3 DNA follows: TGCGCCAGCAGTACCACCGTTTCGACAGGCTACACAGATACGCAGTATTTT. Encoded protein: CASSTTVSTGYTDTQYF.

The chain employs TRBV7-6 and TRBJ2-1, with 12 bases matching TRBD2. The CDR3 extends over 17 amino acids. Looked up from germline, CDR1 is SGHVS and CDR2 is FNYEAQ. V lost 1 base to trimming and J lost 5 bases; unmatched junction nucleotides: 6. The CDR3 protein is CASSLVPSGGADNEQFF. CDR3 nucleotide sequence: TGTGCCAGCAGCTTAGTACCTAGCGGGGGGGCAGACAATGAGCAGTTCTTC.

The count of this clone is one. The chain couples TRBV6-6 to TRBJ2-7, with a tentative D call TRBD1 (5 bases). V dropped 2 bases and J dropped 3 bases, with 8 bases sitting between them. Germline CDR1 reads MNHNY; CDR2 reads SVGAGI (reference sequence). CDR3 length equals 13 residues. CDR3 bases: TGTGCCAGCAGTTACCTAGGGGACTACGAGCAGTACGTC. The encoded protein is CASSYLGDYEQYV.

This clone occurred once. The chain is built from TRBV5-1 and TRBJ2-7, with TRBD2 as a possible D gene (6 bases). Deletions cut 0 bases from V and 1 base from J, with 14 bases between. The germline V gene has CDR1 SGHRS and CDR2 YFSETQ. This CDR3 region has 16 residues. This chain's CDR3 is CASSLVGGVGSYEQYF. In nucleotides, the CDR3 is TGCGCCAGCAGCTTGGTCGGGGGAGTCGGTTCCTACGAGCAGTACTTC.

To note about this clone: The identical CDR3 is also encoded by other nucleotide sequences in the sample. The gene calls are TRBV7-9 and TRBJ1-1; D uncertain. Between the trimmed V and J ends, which lost 3 bases and 1 base, there was a span of 6 bases. Germline CDR1 is SEHNR and CDR2 is FQNEAQ (reference sequence). The CDR3 covers 13 residues. CDR3 amino acids: CASSLSGNTEAFF. In DNA, the CDR3 is TGTGCCAGCAGCTTGTCGGGGAACACTGAAGCTTTCTTT.

The chain carries TRBV6-5 and TRBJ2-5; 7 nucleotides align to TRBD1. With 5 bases clipped from V and 4 bases from J, the junction kept 7 bases outside the gene matches. The CDR3 contains 14 residues. Looked up from germline, CDR1 is MNHEY and CDR2 is SVGAGI. CDR3 protein: CASSTTGAVETQYF. The CDR3 nucleotides are TGTGCCAGCAGTACTACAGGGGCCGTAGAGACCCAGTACTTC.

J is TRBJ2-1 and V is TRBV5-4, with 12 bases identical to TRBD1. Germline V gene data show CDR1 as SGHNT and CDR2 as YYREEE (reference sequence). The CDR3 runs 17 residues. The J segment lost 4 bases and the V segment lost 4 bases, leaving 9 bases of the junction unmatched. The CDR3: CASSLGQGASSYNEQFF. The CDR3 bases are TGTGCCAGCAGCCTGGGACAGGGGGCGAGCTCATACAATGAGCAGTTCTTC.

The rearrangement joins TRBV13 to TRBJ2-2; D perhaps matches TRBD2 (6 bases). Between the trimmed V and J ends, which lost 7 bases and 6 bases, there was a span of 21 bases. CDR1 is PRHDT, CDR2 FYEKMQ, per germline (reference sequence). This CDR3 is built from 16 residues. CDR3 bases: TGTGCCAGCACGTTCTCCGGGACTTCCTGGCCCGGGGAGCTGTTTTTT. This codes for CASTFSGTSWPGELFF.

In its sample, this clone was seen once. The chain recombines TRBV11-2 with TRBJ1-3; the D gene is possibly TRBD1 (5 bases). Germline values: CDR1 SGHAT, CDR2 FQNNGV. Trimming removed 3 bases at V and 3 bases at J, with 12 bases between. The CDR3 has 15 amino acids. The CDR3 is CASSLRSQGGNTIYF. As DNA, the CDR3 is TGTGCCAGCAGCTTGAGGTCCCAGGGTGGAAACACCATATATTTT.

The chain combines TRBV18 with TRBJ1-2; weak D call: TRBD1 (5 bases). The CDR3 extends over 15 amino acids. CDR1 is KGHSH, CDR2 LQKENI, per germline. V dropped 2 bases and J dropped 6 bases, with 16 bases sitting between them. CDR3 in amino acids: CASSPAGVLQDGYTF. The CDR3 region has the DNA TGTGCCAGCTCACCAGCGGGGGTTTTACAGGATGGCTACACCTTC.

The chain combines TRBV12-5 with TRBJ1-2, with a tentative D call TRBD1 (5 bases). Per germline, CDR1 LGHNT and CDR2 FRNRAP. V lost 8 bases and J lost 1, with 20 bases in between. The CDR3 is 16 amino acids. The CDR3 nucleotides read TGTGCTAGTCGTGGGGCTGGGGCCGGAGATAACTATGGCTACACCTTC. Translating gives CASRGAGAGDNYGYTF.

V usage is TRBV6-5 and J usage is TRBJ1-5, with D hard to call. In germline, CDR1 is MNHEY, CDR2 SVGAGI. Trimming shortened V by 10 bases and J by 1 base, and 14 bases separated the two germline ends. The CDR3 has 14 residues. The CDR3 reads CATLYSLSNQPQHF. Here the CDR3 DNA reads TGTGCCACCCTTTACTCCCTGAGCAATCAGCCCCAGCATTTT.

CDR3 bases: TGCGCCAGCAGCCAAGGCCAGGGGCCTCCTGGCGAGCAGTACTTC. This gives the protein CASSQGQGPPGEQYF. V gene TRBV4-1 combines with J gene TRBJ2-7, with TRBD1 as a possible D gene (6 bases). There are 15 residues in the CDR3. Trimming took 1 base from V and 6 from J, leaving 16 bases between them. Germline V lookup: CDR1 MGHRA, CDR2 YSYEKL.

The rearrangement joins TRBV2 to TRBJ1-1; maybe TRBD1 (6 bases). Looked up from germline, CDR1 is SNHLY and CDR2 is FYNNEI. V was shortened by 7 bases and J by 5 bases, with 14 bases between the two germline ends. This CDR3 spans 13 amino acids. DNA for the CDR3: TGTGCCAGCAATCTCAGGGGAAGGACTGAAGCTTTCTTT. Its translation: CASNLRGRTEAFF.

As for this clone: This sample also contains other DNA sequences that code for the same CDR3. The V and J genes are TRBV9 and TRBJ2-2, with D unclear. Trimming shortened V by 4 bases and J by 7 bases, and 5 bases separated the two germline ends. This CDR3 is 11 amino acids long. Germline values: CDR1 SGDLS, CDR2 YYNGEE. This CDR3 reads CASSHSGELFF. The CDR3 nucleotides are TGTGCCAGCAGCCACAGCGGGGAGCTGTTTTTT.

The chain employs TRBV18 and TRBJ2-1; D is unclear. Germline values: CDR1 KGHSH, CDR2 LQKENI. V was shortened by 6 bases and J by 6 bases, with 12 bases between the two germline ends. This CDR3 spans 13 amino acids. CDR3 DNA sequence: TGTGCCAGCTCCCCCCAGAAATTCAATGAGCAGTTCTTC. Its protein product is CASSPQKFNEQFF.